The present T cell receptor (beta chain) was sequenced within a study of blood T cells in healthy people across ages (dated by TCRdb to the mid-2010s). Regarding the study in general: In model experiments, template switching captured roughly one uniquely barcoded TCR beta cDNA molecule for every two T cells. Four age groups were formed from the donors: young (average roughly 15 years), middle-aged (approximately 40), aged (about 62) and long-lived (roughly 81). To avoid experimental bias, donors of different ages were spread randomly across the sequencing lanes. Using the same blood draw, the study looked at two additional independent replicas of 1 million unique cDNA reads for two donors, one aged 18 to 30 and the other aged 80 or older. To track age-related changes in TCR beta repertoire diversity, the study relied on deep sequencing normalized with unique cDNA molecular identifiers. The paper's findings and limits, for the study overall: There was a strong correlation between observed TCR beta diversity and the percentage of naive T cells measured by flow cytometry. As age increased, observed TCR beta diversity per million T cells dropped in a roughly linear way, and a significant reduction was already evident by age 40. Because the CMV infection status of the donors was unknown, age-related changes in expanded clonotypes may potentially have been confounded. Total diversity estimates from one million sequenced T cells were considered lower bounds and underestimates. Conclusive comparison of naive and antigen-experienced compartments was prevented by the profiling of bulk unsorted PBMCs. Compared with the aged group, the long-lived group had more naive CD4+ T cells, fewer expanded clones and increased TCR diversity, a pattern suggesting age selection.

From a lookup of the germline V gene, CDR1 and CDR2 are MDHEN and SYDVKM. V is reduced by 6 bases and J by 6 bases, leaving a spacing of 12 bases between them. The CDR3 runs 13 amino acids, cysteine and phenylalanine included. The DNA shown is the 39-base CDR3, in frame from base 1. Library preparation used 5' RACE. The listed sequencing device is Illumina HiSeq 2500. A second PCR of roughly 7 to 11 cycles was performed with a sample-barcoded 5' primer and a J-beta primer mix. Each TCR beta cDNA molecule received a unique molecular identifier from a template-switch 5' adaptor carrying 12 random nucleotides. Each sample yielded at least 2.5 million CDR3-containing paired-end reads. All of the RNA was converted into first-strand cDNA using the Mint cDNA synthesis kit, with a TRBC-specific oligonucleotide serving as the primer. After uracil-DNA glycosylase treatment, a first 18-cycle PCR used universal primers M1SS and BC2_uni_R on all cDNA. In the authors' own workflow: Normalization of each sample was performed by random selection of 1 million high-quality reads, each carrying a distinct molecular identifier. Instead of being binned into consensus sequences, reads that shared molecular identifiers were thrown out. MiTCR, with a Q25 quality threshold and the strictest error-elimination algorithm, was used for CDR3 identification, clonotype clustering and error correction. A nonparametric unseen species model using Euler transformation provided a lower-bound estimate of total TCR beta diversity. Starting from the raw public reads, TCRdb applied fastp trimming at Q25, assembled clones with MiXCR and retained in-frame beta chains. Every distinct CDR3 protein forms one entry, paired with its most common genes and DNA. The V and J calls were determined by TCRdb, not by the authors. This sample comprises 890,000 or so distinct CDR3 sequences, 62% of them detected only once. In total, the top ten clones hold about 30% of the sample.

Systemically healthy Caucasian individuals from Russia, around 38 in total and aged roughly 6 to 95 years, were included as donors. Roughly 9.5 milliliters of peripheral blood were drawn from each donor into EDTA-treated Vacutainer tubes. Ficoll-Paque density-gradient centrifugation was used to isolate PBMCs, with at least 6.5 million per sample. Trizol reagent was used to extract total RNA from PBMCs, with at least 6 micrograms per sample. For every donor, an aliquot of PBMCs went through flow cytometry to measure the percentages of naive CD45RAhigh/CD27high T cells. As to this clonotype: This receptor's antigen is unknown. It has no much larger one-base neighbor in the sample; base qualities were not kept.

Sequenced input: blood. This sequence uses TRBV28 and TRBJ2-1; TRBD1 is possibly the D segment (5 matching bases). This clonotype originated in a man younger than 45 in good health. The CDR3 protein: CASRHPGFNEQFF. The base sequence is TGTGCCAGCAGGCATCCAGGGTTCAATGAGCAGTTCTTC. When the CDR3 is completed using the reference TRBV28 and TRBJ2-1 genes on either side, the full variable domain is DVKVTQSSRYLVKRTGEKVFLECVQDMDHENMFWYRQDPGLGLRLIYFSYDVKMKEKGDIPEGYSVSREKKERFSLILESASTNQTSMYLCASRHPGFNEQFFGPGTRLTVL.